This TCR beta chain appears in the sequencing data of a study of radiation and T cells in renal cell carcinoma. Study-wide background: Nephrectomy followed 15 Gy stereotactic body radiation by 4 weeks.

Germline V lookup: CDR1 SGHNT, CDR2 YENEEA. Trimming stripped 5 bases from V and 5 bases from J, with 9 bases between. The length of the CDR3 is 13 residues. Noted time point: baseline pretreatment blood. Specified treatment: 15 Gy SBRT to primary tumor, nephrectomy 4 weeks later. Only in-frame clones appear in the TCRdb table, and some are missing; sequencing was by immunoSEQ multiplex PCR. The sample has about 88,000 clones; 65% to 90% are singletons. This clone was recorded only once. The origin of this receptor is a man aged 50 or older with renal cell carcinoma. Specimen: blood, collected from a patient whose treatment included radiotherapy and nephrectomy. The rearrangement uses TRBV11-3 and TRBJ2-2; D is ambiguous. The CDR3 DNA follows: TGTGCCAGCAGCATACGCGTGACCGGGGAGCTGTTTTTT. It translates to CASSIRVTGELFF. Full variable domain (outside the CDR3, taken from reference TRBV11-3 and TRBJ2-2): EAGVVQSPRYKIIEKKQPVAFWCNPISGHNTLYWYLQNLGQGPELLIRYENEEAVDDSQLPKDRFSAERLKGVDSTLKIQPAELGDSAVYLCASSIRVTGELFFGEGSRLTVL.